A single sample gave rise to the 18 T cell receptor beta chains below, sequenced in a study of T cells after yellow fever vaccination. A single record per CDR3 protein comes from TCRdb applying MiXCR to the 5' RACE reads. Among a few hundred thousand distinct CDR3 sequences listed, around 3.6% were seen once. Sequencing used PBMCs, obtained on the day of the yellow fever booster vaccination. These receptors were collected from a man aged 18 to 29 who received the YFV17D yellow fever vaccine.

This clonotype was observed at least ten times. The chain is built from TRBV18 and TRBJ2-1; D ambiguous. Trimming stripped 0 bases from V and 0 bases from J, with 9 bases between. CDR3 length: 16 amino acids. CDR1 is KGHSH, CDR2 LQKENI, per germline. The CDR3 loop reads CASSPPRLSSYNEQFF. CDR3 nucleotide sequence: TGTGCCAGCTCACCACCGAGACTTAGCTCCTACAATGAGCAGTTCTTC.

At least ten counts were recorded for this clonotype. The rearrangement joins TRBV20-1 to TRBJ1-2; TRBD1 aligns across 8 bases. V was pared by 7 bases and J by 4 bases, with 8 bases of the junction left unmatched. CDR1 DFQATT and CDR2 SNEGSKA come from the germline V gene (reference sequence). The CDR3 runs 13 residues. CDR3 region: CSVVGQGSYGYTF. The CDR3, as DNA: TGCAGTGTCGTAGGACAGGGCAGCTATGGCTACACCTTC.

This clonotype showed up just a few times. This chain links TRBV4-1 with TRBJ2-4; D is ambiguous. V lost 1 base and J lost 7, with 11 bases in between. Per germline, CDR1 MGHRA and CDR2 YSYEKL. The CDR3 sequence is 14 residues long. The CDR3 here is CASSQASFGNIQYF. For the CDR3, the DNA is TGCGCCAGCAGCCAAGCCTCCTTCGGTAACATTCAGTACTTC.

This clonotype was observed many times. The chain recombines TRBV20-1 with TRBJ2-1; D is tentatively TRBD1 or TRBD2 (5 bases each). CDR3 length equals 18 residues. The V gene's germline CDR1 is DFQATT and CDR2 SNEGSKA (reference sequence). V lost 1 base and J lost 3, with 22 bases in between. Here the CDR3 reads CSARGRGSERPFYNEQFF. Written as DNA, the CDR3 is TGCAGTGCTAGAGGTCGGGGCTCGGAGCGGCCCTTCTACAATGAGCAGTTCTTC.

CDR3 loop: CASGDRGNTEAFF. CDR3 sequence (DNA): TGTGCCAGCGGCGACAGGGGGAACACTGAAGCTTTCTTT. J is TRBJ1-1 and V is TRBV6-5; 8 nucleotides align to TRBD1. Losses at the gene ends were 8 bases for V and 1 base for J; bases not matched to a gene: 3. The germline V gene encodes CDR1 MNHEY and CDR2 SVGAGI. The CDR3 covers 13 residues.

In its sample, this clonotype was seen many times. In nucleotides, the CDR3 is TGTGCCAGCAGTTTAAACCGCAACAACTACGAGCAGTACTTC. Translated, it gives CASSLNRNNYEQYF. This chain connects TRBV12-3 or TRBV12-4 to TRBJ2-7; D remains ambiguous. V was trimmed by 2 bases and J by 3 bases, leaving 11 bases between them. This CDR3 spans 14 amino acids.

Ten or more counts support this clonotype. The chain joins TRBV9 to TRBJ2-5; maybe TRBD1 (6 bases). The CDR3 has 14 amino acids. With 0 bases removed from V and 3 bases from J, the gap between germline ends came to 9 bases. CDR1 SGDLS and CDR2 YYNGEE come from the germline V gene. CDR3 sequence: CASSVGQGKETQYF. The DNA of the CDR3 is TGTGCCAGCAGCGTAGGCCAGGGGAAAGAGACCCAGTACTTC.

This clonotype was detected only a few times. The chain links TRBV6-2 or TRBV6-3 to TRBJ1-5, with 7 bases identical to TRBD1. Losses at the gene ends were 7 bases for V and 5 bases for J; bases not matched to a gene: 8. Per germline, CDR1 MNHEY and CDR2 SVGEGT. This CDR3 is 14 amino acids long. This chain's CDR3 is CASKDRASYQPQHF. The CDR3 region has the DNA TGTGCCAGCAAAGACAGGGCGAGTTATCAGCCCCAGCATTTT.

In its sample, this clonotype was seen many times. The rearrangement joins TRBV6-2 or TRBV6-3 to TRBJ2-7; 8 bases fit TRBD1. V dropped 2 bases and J dropped 1; count of bases not matched to a gene: 10. The CDR3 is made up of 17 amino acids. CDR1 MNHEY and CDR2 SVGEGT come from the germline V gene. CDR3 in DNA: TGTGCCAGCAGTTACCCAACCGGGGGACAGGTTTCCTACGAGCAGTACGTC. The encoded protein is CASSYPTGGQVSYEQYV.

The rearrangement uses TRBV5-1 and TRBJ2-5, with 8 bases that match TRBD2. The V gene end was trimmed by 3 bases and the J gene end by 7 bases; junction bases not matched to a gene: 17. CDR1 is SGHRS, CDR2 YFSETQ, per germline. The CDR3 sequence is 17 residues long. The CDR3 protein is CASSSLPGLEGRGTQYF. CDR3 sequence (DNA): TGCGCCAGCAGCTCTCTCCCGGGACTAGAGGGGAGAGGGACCCAGTACTTC. The whole variable domain, filled in from reference TRBV5-1 and TRBJ2-5, reads KAGVTQTPRYLIKTRGQQVTLSCSPISGHRSVSWYQQTPGQGLQFLFEYFSETQRNKGNFPGRFSGRQFSNSRSEMNVSTLELGDSALYLCASSSLPGLEGRGTQYFGPGTRLLVL.

Many counts were recorded for this clonotype. The chain uses TRBV20-1 and TRBJ2-3, with D perhaps TRBD2 (7 bases). Trimming took 6 bases from V and 5 from J, leaving 18 bases between them. The CDR3 loop spans 14 amino acids. The germline gives CDR1 DFQATT, CDR2 SNEGSKA (reference sequence). The CDR3 sequence: CSALRGAEGDTQYF. In DNA, the CDR3 is TGCAGTGCACTCCGGGGGGCGGAGGGAGATACGCAGTATTTT.

This chain joins TRBV7-3 and TRBJ2-7, with TRBD2 matching 7 bases. The germline V gene has CDR1 SGHTA and CDR2 FQGTGA. V gave up 5 bases and J gave up 3 bases; unmatched junction bases: 4. This CDR3 contains 13 residues. The CDR3 spells CASSLGLFYEQYF. The CDR3 DNA follows: TGTGCCAGCAGCCTGGGACTATTCTACGAGCAGTACTTC.

This clonotype was observed a handful of times. The V gene is TRBV14, the J gene TRBJ1-4; no clear D. Germline V gene lookup returns CDR1 SGHDN and CDR2 FVKESK. Deletions cut 0 bases from V and 10 bases from J, with 6 bases between. The CDR3 loop spans 12 amino acids. The CDR3 DNA reads TGTGCCAGCAGCCAAGATAGGAGAAAACTGTTTTTT. Translated: CASSQDRRKLFF. Full variable domain (remainder filled in from reference TRBV14 and TRBJ1-4): EAGVTQFPSHSVIEKGQTVTLRCDPISGHDNLYWYRRVMGKEIKFLLHFVKESKQDESGMPNNRFLAERTGGTYSTLKVQPAELEDSGVYFCASSQDRRKLFFGSGTQLSVL.

Worth noting for this clonotype: This clone may be a read error of a much larger clone one base away. The V gene is TRBV29-1, the J gene TRBJ2-3; 10 bases line up with TRBD2. The CDR3 extends over 17 amino acids. Looked up from germline, CDR1 is SQVTM and CDR2 is ANQGSEA. The CDR3 DNA reads TGCAGCGTTGAAGTCGGGGCTAGCGGGGGCACCACAGATTCGCAGTATTTT. Translated: CSVEVGASGGTTDSQYF.

This clonotype was recorded many times. The gene calls are TRBV27 and TRBJ2-1; D may match TRBD1 or TRBD2 (5 bases each). Trimming cost V 5 bases and J 0 bases, with 17 bases left between them. CDR3 length equals 17 residues. CDR1 MNHEY and CDR2 SMNVEV come from the germline V gene (reference sequence). The CDR3: CASSGGTWGRSYNEQFF. Here the CDR3 DNA reads TGTGCCAGCAGTGGGGGTACGTGGGGCCGCTCCTACAATGAGCAGTTCTTC.

This clonotype has just a few counts. This chain connects TRBV5-4 to TRBJ2-5, with TRBD1 matching over 9 bases. V lost 5 bases to trimming and J lost 2 bases; unmatched junction nucleotides: 4. Germline lookup yields CDR1 SGHNT and CDR2 YYREEE (reference sequence). The CDR3 sequence is 14 residues long. The CDR3 coding sequence is TGTGCCAGCAGAGACGGGACAGGGCAAGAGACCCAGTACTTC. Translating gives CASRDGTGQETQYF.

This clonotype was seen only a few times. The chain joins TRBV10-3 to TRBJ2-7; D is unclear. Per germline, CDR1 ENHRY and CDR2 SYGVKD. Trimming took 2 bases from V and 5 from J, leaving 10 bases between them. CDR3 size: 13 residues. The CDR3 bases are TGTGCCATCAGTGAGGGAAAGGGAAACGAGCAGTACGTC. The encoded protein is CAISEGKGNEQYV.

This clonotype appeared many times. J is TRBJ2-6 and V is TRBV4-3; D is unclear. The CDR3 is 14 residues long. Germline V gene data show CDR1 as LGHNA and CDR2 as YSLEER. The V end was cut by 5 bases, the J end by 0 bases, with 5 bases between. The CDR3 reads CASSGLSGANVLTF. The CDR3 DNA follows: TGCGCCAGCAGCGGGCTCTCTGGGGCCAACGTCCTGACTTTC.